These 22 T cell receptor beta chains came from one sample sequenced in a study of CD8+CD57+ T cells in acquired aplastic anemia. Patients sequenced had flow cytometry evidence of CD8+CD57+ cell expansion. Using genomic DNA as the template, TCR beta VDJ and CDR3 profiling was carried out. TCRdb used MiXCR to reprocess the reads, holding one entry per CDR3 protein. Altogether nearly 60,000 distinct CDR3 sequences are present, roughly three fifths being singletons, with the ten largest covering about 15%. The sequencing sample was made of sorted CD4+, CD8+, or CD8+CD57+ T cells (not recorded which) from PBMCs. Receptors originate from a human donor with aplastic anemia.

The chain couples TRBV6-1 to TRBJ1-2; D is unclear. V lost 4 bases to trimming and J lost 3 bases, with 9 bases between them. The CDR3 sequence is 13 residues long. Germline assignment: CDR1 MNHNS and CDR2 SASEGT. CDR3 in amino acids: CASSASEYYGYTF. The CDR3 DNA follows: TGTGCCAGCAGTGCGTCGGAATACTATGGCTACACCTTC.

This clonotype turned up a few times. The chain has TRBV2 and TRBJ2-3; D may be TRBD1 or TRBD2 (5 bases each). The V and J ends lost 2 bases and 4 bases respectively, with 13 bases between them. Germline V gives CDR1 SNHLY, CDR2 FYNNEI. This CDR3 has 15 residues. The CDR3 here is CASSELGGGPDTQYF. The DNA of the CDR3 is TGTGCCAGCAGTGAACTGGGTGGGGGTCCAGATACGCAGTATTTT. Drawing the rest from reference TRBV2 and TRBJ2-3, the complete variable domain is EPEVTQTPSHQVTQMGQEVILRCVPISNHLYFYWYRQILGQKVEFLVSFYNNEISEKSEIFDDQFSVERPDGSNFTLKIRSTKLEDSAMYFCASSELGGGPDTQYFGPGTRLTVL.

This clonotype was recorded many times. The CDR3 here is CASSPGGQGSYGYTF. The DNA of the CDR3 is TGTGCCAGCAGCCCGGGCGGCCAAGGGTCCTATGGCTACACCTTC. This chain joins TRBV9 and TRBJ1-2; D remains unclear. The CDR3 extends over 15 amino acids. Germline V gives CDR1 SGDLS, CDR2 YYNGEE. V gave up 4 bases and J gave up 4 bases, with 17 bases separating them.

This clonotype was counted many times. The V call is TRBV4-3, the J call TRBJ2-1; D tentatively reads TRBD1 or TRBD2 (7 bases each). Trimming took off 0 bases at V and 4 bases at J, with 10 bases between the two ends. This CDR3 comprises 15 residues. Germline values: CDR1 LGHNA, CDR2 YSLEER. The CDR3 reads CASSQDRGGYNEQFF. In nucleotides, the CDR3 is TGCGCCAGCAGCCAAGACAGGGGGGGGTACAATGAGCAGTTCTTC.

This clonotype has ten or more counts. This chain links TRBV5-6 with TRBJ2-1, with 7 bases aligning to TRBD2. The V and J ends lost 3 bases and 7 bases, in that order; junction bases with no gene match: 4. There are 13 residues in the CDR3. Germline CDR1 and CDR2: SGHDT and YYEEEE. The CDR3 DNA is TGTGCCAGCAGCTCGGGACTACCTAATGAGCAGTTCTTC. Its translation: CASSSGLPNEQFF.

This chain joins TRBV29-1 and TRBJ2-3, with D unclear. Trimming took off 4 bases at V and 0 bases at J, with 5 bases between the two ends. The germline V gene has CDR1 SQVTM and CDR2 ANQGSEA. This CDR3 is built from 12 residues. CDR3 bases: TGCAGCGTTGCCCTAAGCACAGATACGCAGTATTTT. It codes for CSVALSTDTQYF.

The chain is built from TRBV15 and TRBJ2-5; D uncertain. Germline CDR1 reads LNHNV; CDR2 reads YYDKDF (reference sequence). The CDR3 has 11 amino acids. Trimming cost V 2 bases and J 4 bases, with 2 bases left between them. The CDR3 here is CATSRLETQYF. The CDR3 nucleotides are TGTGCCACCAGCAGACTAGAGACCCAGTACTTC.

This chain joins TRBV7-9 and TRBJ1-2; 7 bases match TRBD1. CDR3 size: 13 residues. J gave up 2 bases and V 10 bases, and 7 bases lay outside the gene matches. Per the germline V gene, CDR1 is SEHNR and CDR2 is FQNEAQ (reference sequence). CDR3 DNA: TGTGCCACCACTAGACAGGGAAACTATGGCTACACCTTC. Amino acids: CATTRQGNYGYTF.

The chain links TRBV2 to TRBJ1-6, with D tentatively TRBD1 (6 bases). V gave up 3 bases and J gave up 8 bases, with 17 bases separating them. CDR3 length: 16 residues. CDR1 and CDR2 from the germline V gene are SNHLY and FYNNEI. CDR3 nucleotide sequence: TGTGCCAGCAGTGACCTAGGGGCAGGGGAATATTCACCCCTCCACTTT. It specifies CASSDLGAGEYSPLHF.

Note on this clonotype: Being one base from a much bigger clone, this may be a read error. The genes are TRBV4-2 and TRBJ1-2; D is possibly TRBD1 (5 bases). The CDR3 sequence is 17 residues long. The germline gives CDR1 LGHNA, CDR2 YNFKEQ. The CDR3 region is CAGSQSLSGTPGGGYTF. The CDR3 coding sequence is TGTGCCGGCAGCCAAAGTTTATCCGGGACTCCGGGAGGCGGCTACACCTTC.

The chain has TRBV25-1 and TRBJ2-3, with D hard to call. The better agreement between TRBJ2-5 and the DNA end casts doubt on the J call. The CDR3 is 13 amino acids. CDR1 and CDR2 from the germline V gene are MGHDK and SYGVNS. The CDR3 DNA follows: TGTGCCAGCAGTGATCAAGGTTCGGAGACCCAGTACTTC. Translation: CASSDQGSETQYF.

The chain carries TRBV7-2 and TRBJ2-5; D unclear. The CDR3 is 15 residues long. The V gene's germline CDR1 is SGHTA and CDR2 FQGNSA. The V gene lost 6 bases and the J gene lost 2 bases, with 16 bases spanning the gap. The CDR3 here is CASRPLESAQETQYF. CDR3 bases: TGTGCCAGCAGACCATTGGAGTCGGCACAAGAGACCCAGTACTTC.

This clonotype was picked up many times. This chain connects TRBV28 to TRBJ1-1; TRBD1 might be the D (6 bases). The CDR3 contains 14 residues. V dropped 6 bases and J dropped 11 bases, with 22 bases sitting between them. In germline, CDR1 is MDHEN, CDR2 SYDVKM. CDR3 bases: TGTGCCAGCAGCCTCCTTGTGACAGGTGTGAATGCTTTCTTT. The encoded protein is CASSLLVTGVNAFF. Full variable domain (missing parts from reference TRBV28 and TRBJ1-1): DVKVTQSSRYLVKRTGEKVFLECVQDMDHENMFWYRQDPGLGLRLIYFSYDVKMKEKGDIPEGYSVSREKKERFSLILESASTNQTSMYLCASSLLVTGVNAFFGQGTRLTVV.

This clonotype occurred many times. The chain has TRBV5-6 and TRBJ2-1, with D maybe TRBD2 (5 bases). Germline V CDR1 and CDR2: SGHDT, YYEEEE. The V and J ends lost 3 bases and 8 bases respectively, with 6 bases between them. The CDR3 spans 11 residues. Written as DNA, the CDR3 is TGTGCCAGCAGCTGGGGAGATGAGCAGTTCTTC. Protein product: CASSWGDEQFF.

The chain employs TRBV9 and TRBJ2-7; TRBD2 agrees at 8 bases. V was pared by 7 bases and J by 2 bases, with 8 bases of the junction left unmatched. Germline V lookup: CDR1 SGDLS, CDR2 YYNGEE. This CDR3 region has 14 residues. CDR3 in amino acids: CASGGPGLAYEQYF. The CDR3 region has the DNA TGTGCCAGCGGAGGACCGGGACTAGCCTACGAGCAGTACTTC. Full variable domain (outside the CDR3, taken from reference TRBV9 and TRBJ2-7): DSGVTQTPKHLITATGQRVTLRCSPRSGDLSVYWYQQSLDQGLQFLIQYYNGEERAKGNILERFSAQQFPDLHSELNLSSLELGDSALYFCASGGPGLAYEQYFGPGTRLTVT.

In its sample, this clonotype was seen many times. Written as DNA, the CDR3 is TGTGCCAGCGGGGACAGCTATGGCTACACCTTC. Amino acids: CASGDSYGYTF. The rearrangement links TRBV27 to TRBJ1-2; 7 bases agree with TRBD1. CDR1 is MNHEY, CDR2 SMNVEV, per germline (reference sequence). This CDR3 has 11 residues. V lost 8 bases to trimming and J lost 4 bases; unmatched junction nucleotides: 1.

V is TRBV25-1 and J is TRBJ1-2, with D unresolved. The CDR3 has 15 residues. Trimming removed 5 bases from V and 0 bases from J, with 13 bases in between. The V gene's germline CDR1 is MGHDK and CDR2 SYGVNS. The CDR3 nucleotides read TGTGCCAGCAGTTTCGAGGGCAGACCTAACTATGGCTACACCTTC. Translating it yields CASSFEGRPNYGYTF.

This clonotype was observed at least ten times. The chain couples TRBV19 to TRBJ1-1; D perhaps matches TRBD1 (5 bases). In germline, CDR1 is LNHDA, CDR2 SQIVND (reference sequence). The CDR3 is 16 amino acids. V lost 3 bases, J lost 0 bases, and 14 bases lay in between. DNA of the CDR3: TGTGCCAGTAGTATTGGAAGGGGTGATCTGAACACTGAAGCTTTCTTT. The encoded protein is CASSIGRGDLNTEAFF.

The sample holds a few counts of this clonotype. One base away lies a much larger clone, so this may be a sequencing read error. The chain is built from TRBV13 and TRBJ2-5; TRBD2 aligns across 8 bases. The CDR3 sequence is 16 residues long. V dropped 4 bases and J dropped 3; count of bases not matched to a gene: 10. Per germline, CDR1 PRHDT and CDR2 FYEKMQ (reference sequence). Written as DNA, the CDR3 is TGTGCCAGCAGCTCACCTTGCGGGGGGACTGAAGAGACCCAGTACTTC. Amino acids: CASSSPCGGTEETQYF. The full variable domain, its missing parts supplied by reference TRBV13 and TRBJ2-5, is AAGVIQSPRHLIKEKRETATLKCYPIPRHDTVYWYQQGPGQDPQFLISFYEKMQSDKGSIPDRFSAQQFSDYHSELNMSSLELGDSALYFCASSSPCGGTEETQYFGPGTRLLVL.

The gene calls are TRBV12-3 or TRBV12-4 and TRBJ1-2; 7 bases fit TRBD1. J lost 0 bases, V lost 6 bases, and 10 bases had no gene match. The CDR3 has 16 amino acids. The CDR3 loop is CASSATGQSSNYGYTF. CDR3 DNA: TGTGCCAGCAGCGCGACGGGACAGTCCTCTAACTATGGCTACACCTTC.

The rearrangement uses TRBV30 and TRBJ1-2; D is ambiguous. Looked up from germline, CDR1 is GTSNPN and CDR2 is SVGIG (reference sequence). The CDR3 runs 10 residues. Trimming pared 3 bases from V and 10 bases from J, leaving 9 bases between. The CDR3 DNA reads as TGTGCCTGGAGGTCCTTGATCTACACCTTC. This codes for CAWRSLIYTF.

CDR3 residues: CSASLSGNIQYF. The CDR3 DNA is TGCAGTGCTAGCCTTAGCGGAAACATTCAGTACTTC. The gene calls are TRBV20-1 and TRBJ2-4; D is possibly TRBD2 (6 bases). The CDR3 is 12 amino acids. The V gene's germline CDR1 is DFQATT and CDR2 SNEGSKA (reference sequence). The V end was cut by 3 bases, the J end by 6 bases, with 9 bases between.